This T cell receptor beta chain was obtained from a study of post-analysis software for immune sequencing data (dated by TCRdb to the mid-2010s). Background on the whole study: Recorded disease courses included relapsing-remitting, secondary progressive and progressive-relapsing multiple sclerosis, with some patients lacking subtype annotation. Patient repertoires were compared against over ten previously published healthy control repertoires from donors aged roughly 6 to 28 years. A subset of samples was prepared in parallel using single-end sample barcoding, then pooled and co-amplified after Illumina adapter ligation.

Receptors were amplified or captured by PCR. Sequenced using an Illumina HiSeq 2500. To reduce PCR and sequencing biases, unique molecular identifiers were incorporated into the TCR beta cDNA libraries. Per 1 to 10 million input T cells, approximately 500,000 cDNA molecules were obtained, such that each molecule approximated one T cell. The patient libraries were prepared and sequenced using the same protocol as the earlier healthy control dataset. Within a given batch, samples were prepared together, multiplexed and sequenced on the same HiSeq lane. Per the original workflow: MIGEC was used to process the raw barcoded reads, and molecular identifier groups with only a single read were discarded before consensus assembly and CDR3 extraction. VDJtools was used for post-analysis of the clonotype tables, and diversity was normalized by down-sampling every dataset to the size of the smallest sample. To correct batch-related cross-sample contamination, repertoire overlap clustering matched CDR3 amino acid sequences but not nucleotide sequences. Using fastp trimming at Q25 and MiXCR clonotype assembly, TCRdb reanalyzed the public sequencing data and kept in-frame beta chains. Rows are unified per CDR3 protein, each entry keeping the most common DNA and genes. The V and J calls here are based on TCRdb, not the publication. The sample table lists hundreds of thousands of distinct CDR3 sequences, roughly 29% of them with a count of one. Approximately 0.55% of the sample comes from the top ten.

This clonotype was seen only a few times. This clone's antigen is unknown. Base qualities are missing; no much larger clone stands one base away. Here is what the overall study found, with its caveats: The control group was slightly older than the multiple sclerosis patient group. Strong co-clustering of samples prepared in the same batch was shown by direct clustering with F measure, prompting a batch-effect correction. Compared with controls, multiple sclerosis patients had significantly lower normalized Chao1 diversity, a finding suggesting substantial peripheral T-cell clonal expansion.

To demonstrate the VDJtools post-analysis software, the study profiled TCR beta repertoires from the peripheral blood of about 13 young patients with multiple sclerosis. The patients with multiple sclerosis were children and adolescents between roughly 6 and 17 years of age. The sequence came from a girl between 10 and 17 years old with multiple sclerosis. Input material: blood.

The CDR3 region has the sequence CASSRNRGRSEQYF. The DNA sequence is given as TGTGCCAGCAGCCGCAACAGGGGGCGCAGCGAGCAGTACTTC. This chain is built from TRBV3-1 and TRBJ2-7; 9 bases in between match TRBD1. At the junction V is shortened by 4 bases and J by 6 bases; bases outside the gene matches: 7. Inclusive of the bounding cysteine and phenylalanine, the CDR3 is 14 residues long. Only the CDR3 DNA is retained, 42 bases long and in frame from the first base. The germline V gene (reference sequence) yields LGHDT for CDR1 and YNNKEL for CDR2.